This entry lists 2 T cell receptor beta chains sequenced from one sample in a study of T cell responses to AZD1222 COVID-19 vaccine. Clones were read by immunoSEQ multiplex PCR, and TCRdb kept only the in-frame ones, dropping some. This sample carries 95,000 to 150,000 clones, about 90% of them seen once, and the ten largest clones take approximately 1.5%. The sequencing here drew on peripheral blood, taken on day 0 of AZD1222 vaccination. The source of these receptors is an adult in good health.

This clone was recorded only once. The chain employs TRBV6-5 and TRBJ1-4; possibly TRBD1 for D (6 bases). The germline gives CDR1 MNHEY, CDR2 SVGAGI. The V end was cut by 7 bases, the J end by 2 bases, with 14 bases between. This CDR3 region has 15 residues. As DNA, the CDR3 is TGTGCCAGCATACCAGCGGGGGCGACTAATGAAAAACTGTTTTTT. Protein product: CASIPAGATNEKLFF.

The genes are TRBV12-3 or TRBV12-4 and TRBJ1-5; 7 bases are a match to TRBD1. The CDR3 spans 13 residues. V was pared by 5 bases and J by 5 bases, with 3 bases of the junction left unmatched. As DNA, the CDR3 is TGTGCCAGCAGTCCAACAGGGGATCAGCCCCAGCATTTT. Translated: CASSPTGDQPQHF.